The entry that follows covers one TCR beta chain sequence. Self-reported history from a screening survey and questionnaire set each donor's cohort. These data belong to a study of blood T cell repertoires in COVID-19. Here immunoSEQ multiplex PCR was the method, and the copy in TCRdb shows in-frame clones only, minus some. The sample shows approximately 300,000 clones, 85% of them seen only once. The germline V gene encodes CDR1 MDHEN and CDR2 SYDVKM. V shed 10 bases and J 6 bases; nucleotides not matched to a gene: 9. The CDR3 is made up of 13 amino acids. The TCR originated in a woman aged 25 to 39 who had been exposed to COVID-19. Sequenced sample: PBMCs or T cells enriched from blood (not recorded which). The chain links TRBV28 to TRBJ1-2; 9 nucleotides line up with TRBD1. For the CDR3, the DNA is TGTGCCACCGCGGGACAGGGTCGTCATGGCTACACCTTC. As protein: CATAGQGRHGYTF.